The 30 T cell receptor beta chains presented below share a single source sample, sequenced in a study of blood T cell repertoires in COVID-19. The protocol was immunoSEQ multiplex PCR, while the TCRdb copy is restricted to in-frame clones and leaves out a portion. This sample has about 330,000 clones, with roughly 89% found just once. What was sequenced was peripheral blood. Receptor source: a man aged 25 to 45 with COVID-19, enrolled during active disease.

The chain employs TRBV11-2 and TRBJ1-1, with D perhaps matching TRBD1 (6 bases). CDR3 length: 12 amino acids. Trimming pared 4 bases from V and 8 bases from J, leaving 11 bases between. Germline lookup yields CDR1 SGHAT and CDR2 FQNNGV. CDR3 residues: CASSSGVGEAFF. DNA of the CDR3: TGTGCCAGCAGCTCAGGGGTTGGGGAAGCTTTCTTT.

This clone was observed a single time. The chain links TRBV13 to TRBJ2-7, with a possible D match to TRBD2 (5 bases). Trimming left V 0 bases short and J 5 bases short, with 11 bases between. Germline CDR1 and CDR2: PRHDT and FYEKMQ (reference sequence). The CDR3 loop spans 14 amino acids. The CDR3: CASSLGRGIHEQYF. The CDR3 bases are TGTGCCAGCAGCTTAGGTCGGGGTATCCACGAGCAGTACTTC. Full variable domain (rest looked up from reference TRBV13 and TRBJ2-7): AAGVIQSPRHLIKEKRETATLKCYPIPRHDTVYWYQQGPGQDPQFLISFYEKMQSDKGSIPDRFSAQQFSDYHSELNMSSLELGDSALYFCASSLGRGIHEQYFGPGTRLTVT.

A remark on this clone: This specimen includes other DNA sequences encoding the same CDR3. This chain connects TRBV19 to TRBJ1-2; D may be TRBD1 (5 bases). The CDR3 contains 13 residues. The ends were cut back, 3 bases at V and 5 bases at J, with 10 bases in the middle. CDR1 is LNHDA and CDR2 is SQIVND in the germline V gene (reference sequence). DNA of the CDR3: TGTGCCAGTAGTATTGGCAGGGCTTATGGCTACACCTTC. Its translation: CASSIGRAYGYTF.

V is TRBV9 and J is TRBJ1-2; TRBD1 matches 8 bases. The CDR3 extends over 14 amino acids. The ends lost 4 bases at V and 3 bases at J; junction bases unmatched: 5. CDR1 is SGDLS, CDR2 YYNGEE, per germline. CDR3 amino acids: CASSTGQGDYGYTF. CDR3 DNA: TGTGCCAGCAGCACCGGACAGGGTGACTATGGCTACACCTTC.

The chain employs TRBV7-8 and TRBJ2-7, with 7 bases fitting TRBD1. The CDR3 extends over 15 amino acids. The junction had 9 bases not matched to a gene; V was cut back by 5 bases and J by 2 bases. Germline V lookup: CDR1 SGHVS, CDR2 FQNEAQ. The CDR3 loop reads CASSKFGTDAYEQYF. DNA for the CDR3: TGTGCCAGCAGCAAATTCGGGACAGATGCCTACGAGCAGTACTTC.

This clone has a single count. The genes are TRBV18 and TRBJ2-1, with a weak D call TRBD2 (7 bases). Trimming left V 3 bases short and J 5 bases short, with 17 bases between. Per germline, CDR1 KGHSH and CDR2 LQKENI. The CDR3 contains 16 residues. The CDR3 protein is CASSPSLAGAHNEQFF. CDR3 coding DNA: TGTGCCAGCTCACCGTCACTTGCGGGGGCACACAATGAGCAGTTCTTC. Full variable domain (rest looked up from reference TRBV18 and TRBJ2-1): NAGVMQNPRHLVRRRGQEARLRCSPMKGHSHVYWYRQLPEEGLKFMVYLQKENIIDESGMPKERFSAEFPKEGPSILRIQQVVRGDSAAYFCASSPSLAGAHNEQFFGPGTRLTVL.

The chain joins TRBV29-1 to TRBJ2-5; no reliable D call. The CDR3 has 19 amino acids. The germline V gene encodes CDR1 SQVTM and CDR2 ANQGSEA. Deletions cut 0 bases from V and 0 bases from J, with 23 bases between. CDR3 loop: CSVEDYNRGELPYQETQYF. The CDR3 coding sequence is TGCAGCGTTGAAGATTATAATCGTGGAGAACTGCCGTACCAAGAGACCCAGTACTTC. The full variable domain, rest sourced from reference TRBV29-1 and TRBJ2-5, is SAVISQKPSRDICQRGTSLTIQCQVDSQVTMMFWYRQQPGQSLTLIATANQGSEATYESGFVIDKFPISRPNLTFSTLTVSNMSPEDSSIYLCSVEDYNRGELPYQETQYFGPGTRLLVL.

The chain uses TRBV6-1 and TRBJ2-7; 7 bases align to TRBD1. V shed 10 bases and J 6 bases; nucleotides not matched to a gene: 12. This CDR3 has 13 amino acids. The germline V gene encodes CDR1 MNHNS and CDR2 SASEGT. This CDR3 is CATQQGIKREQYF. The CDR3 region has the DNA TGTGCCACACAACAGGGGATTAAGCGCGAGCAGTACTTC.

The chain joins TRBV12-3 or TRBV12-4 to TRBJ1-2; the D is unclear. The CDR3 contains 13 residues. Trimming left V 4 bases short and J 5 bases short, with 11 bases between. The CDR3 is CASSSPSSYGYTF. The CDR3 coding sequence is TGTGCCAGCAGTTCCCCCAGTTCATATGGCTACACCTTC.

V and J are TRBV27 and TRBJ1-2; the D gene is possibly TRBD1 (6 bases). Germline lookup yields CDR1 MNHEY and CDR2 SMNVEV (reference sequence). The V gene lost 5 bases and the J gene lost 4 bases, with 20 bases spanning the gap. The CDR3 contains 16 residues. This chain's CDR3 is CASSPLSGGAGYGYTF. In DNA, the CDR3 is TGTGCCAGCAGTCCTCTCAGCGGGGGCGCGGGCTATGGCTACACCTTC.

Written as DNA, the CDR3 is TGTGCCAGCAGCCCCAGGGGGCGGACTGAAGCTTTCTTT. It specifies CASSPRGRTEAFF. This chain uses TRBV6-5 with TRBJ1-1, with 8 positions matching TRBD1. Germline V gives CDR1 MNHEY, CDR2 SVGAGI. This CDR3 spans 13 amino acids. The ends lost 6 bases at V and 5 bases at J; junction bases unmatched: 5.

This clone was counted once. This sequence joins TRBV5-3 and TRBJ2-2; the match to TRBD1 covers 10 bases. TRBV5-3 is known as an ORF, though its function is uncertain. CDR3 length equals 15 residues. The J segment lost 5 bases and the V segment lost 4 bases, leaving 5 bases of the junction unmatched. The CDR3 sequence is CARSTDRGWTGELFF. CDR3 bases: TGTGCCAGAAGCACGGACAGGGGGTGGACCGGGGAGCTGTTTTTT.

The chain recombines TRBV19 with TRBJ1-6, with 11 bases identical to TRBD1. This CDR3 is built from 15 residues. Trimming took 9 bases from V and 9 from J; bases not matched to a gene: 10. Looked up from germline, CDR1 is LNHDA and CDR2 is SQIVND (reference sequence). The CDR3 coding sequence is TGTGCCAGCTCTGACTCGGGACAGGGGGTTTCACCCCTCCACTTT. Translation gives CASSDSGQGVSPLHF. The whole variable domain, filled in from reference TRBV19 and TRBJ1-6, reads DGGITQSPKYLFRKEGQNVTLSCEQNLNHDAMYWYRQDPGQGLRLIYYSQIVNDFQKGDIAEGYSVSREKKESFPLTVTSAQKNPTAFYLCASSDSGQGVSPLHFGNGTRLTVT.

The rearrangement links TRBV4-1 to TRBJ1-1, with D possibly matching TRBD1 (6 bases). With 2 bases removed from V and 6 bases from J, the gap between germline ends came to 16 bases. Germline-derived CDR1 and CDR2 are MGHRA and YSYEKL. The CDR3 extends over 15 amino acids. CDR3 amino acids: CASSQPTRGFSEAFF. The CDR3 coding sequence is TGCGCCAGCAGCCAACCAACTAGGGGGTTCTCTGAAGCTTTCTTT.

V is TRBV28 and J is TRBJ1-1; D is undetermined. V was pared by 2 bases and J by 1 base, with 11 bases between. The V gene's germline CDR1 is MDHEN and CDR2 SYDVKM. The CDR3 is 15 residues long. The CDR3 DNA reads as TGTGCCAGCAGTTTACTAGCGGGGAGGAACACTGAAGCTTTCTTT. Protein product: CASSLLAGRNTEAFF.

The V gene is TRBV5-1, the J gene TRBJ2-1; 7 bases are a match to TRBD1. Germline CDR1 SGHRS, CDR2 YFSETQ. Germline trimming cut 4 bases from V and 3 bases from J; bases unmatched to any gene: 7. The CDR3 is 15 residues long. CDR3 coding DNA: TGCGCCAGCAGCACCGACAGGGTATACTACAATGAGCAGTTCTTC. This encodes CASSTDRVYYNEQFF. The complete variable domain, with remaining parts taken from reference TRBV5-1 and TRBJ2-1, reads KAGVTQTPRYLIKTRGQQVTLSCSPISGHRSVSWYQQTPGQGLQFLFEYFSETQRNKGNFPGRFSGRQFSNSRSEMNVSTLELGDSALYLCASSTDRVYYNEQFFGPGTRLTVL.

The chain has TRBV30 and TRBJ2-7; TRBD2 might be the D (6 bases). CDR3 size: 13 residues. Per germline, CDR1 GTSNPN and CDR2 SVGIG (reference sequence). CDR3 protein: CASDSEGPYEQYF. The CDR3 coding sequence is TGTGCATCGGACTCGGAGGGGCCCTACGAGCAGTACTTC.

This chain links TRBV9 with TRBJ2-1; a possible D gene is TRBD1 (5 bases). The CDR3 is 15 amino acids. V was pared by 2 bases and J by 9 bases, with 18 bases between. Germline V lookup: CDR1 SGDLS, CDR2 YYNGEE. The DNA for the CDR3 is TGTGCCAGCAGCGTCCAGGGAACTCGTCTTATTGAGCAGTTCTTC. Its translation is CASSVQGTRLIEQFF.

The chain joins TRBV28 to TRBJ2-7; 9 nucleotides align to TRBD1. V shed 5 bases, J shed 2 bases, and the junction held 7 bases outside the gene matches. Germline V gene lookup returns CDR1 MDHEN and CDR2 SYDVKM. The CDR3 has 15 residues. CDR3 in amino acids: CASSPGTGPAYEQYF. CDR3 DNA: TGTGCCAGCAGTCCGGGGACAGGGCCTGCCTACGAGCAGTACTTC.

The CDR3 protein is CASSPGSPDTQYF. CDR3 coding DNA: TGTGCCAGCAGCCCTGGGAGTCCAGATACGCAGTATTTT. The V gene is TRBV7-7, the J gene TRBJ2-3; maybe TRBD2 (5 bases). Trimming removed 5 bases from V and 4 bases from J, with 10 bases in between. Germline CDR1 reads SSHAT; CDR2 reads FNYEAQ (reference sequence). The CDR3 runs to 13 residues.

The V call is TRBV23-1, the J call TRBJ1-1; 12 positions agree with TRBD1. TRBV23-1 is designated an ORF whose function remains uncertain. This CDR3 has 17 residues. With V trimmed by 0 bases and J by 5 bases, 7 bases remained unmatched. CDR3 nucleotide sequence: TGCGCCAGCAGTCAATCCCCGGGACAGGGGGCGAATACTGAAGCTTTCTTT. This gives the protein CASSQSPGQGANTEAFF.

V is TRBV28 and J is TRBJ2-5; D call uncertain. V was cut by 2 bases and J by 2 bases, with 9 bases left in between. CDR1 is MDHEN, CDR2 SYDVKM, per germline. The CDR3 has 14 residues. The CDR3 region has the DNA TGTGCCAGCAGTTTAATGCGGCTTCAAGAGACCCAGTACTTC. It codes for CASSLMRLQETQYF.

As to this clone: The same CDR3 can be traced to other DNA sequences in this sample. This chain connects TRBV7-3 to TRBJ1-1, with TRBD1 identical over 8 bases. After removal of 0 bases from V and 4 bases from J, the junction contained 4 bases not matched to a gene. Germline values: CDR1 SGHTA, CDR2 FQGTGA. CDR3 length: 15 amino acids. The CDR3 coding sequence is TGTGCCAGCAGCTTAACCGGCACAGGGGGCACTGAAGCTTTCTTT. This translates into CASSLTGTGGTEAFF.

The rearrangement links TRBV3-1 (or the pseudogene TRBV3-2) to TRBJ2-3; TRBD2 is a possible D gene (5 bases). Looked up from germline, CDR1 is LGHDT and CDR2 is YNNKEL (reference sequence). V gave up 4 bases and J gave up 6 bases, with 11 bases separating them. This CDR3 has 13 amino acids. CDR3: CASSRTWRDTQYF. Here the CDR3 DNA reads TGTGCCAGCAGCCGAACTTGGAGGGATACGCAGTATTTT.

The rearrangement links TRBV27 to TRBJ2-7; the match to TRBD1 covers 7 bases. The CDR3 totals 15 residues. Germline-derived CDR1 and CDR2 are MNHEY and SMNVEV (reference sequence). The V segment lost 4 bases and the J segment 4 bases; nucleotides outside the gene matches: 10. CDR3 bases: TGTGCCAGCAGTTGGAGCAGGGGGTCCCCGTACGAGCAGTACTTC. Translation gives CASSWSRGSPYEQYF.

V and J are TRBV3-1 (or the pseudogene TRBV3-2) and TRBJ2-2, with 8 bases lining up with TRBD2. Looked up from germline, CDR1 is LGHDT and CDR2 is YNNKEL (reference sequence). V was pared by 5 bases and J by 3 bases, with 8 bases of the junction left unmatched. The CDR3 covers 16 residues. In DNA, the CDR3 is TGTGCCAGCAGCAAACGGACTAGCAGGTACACCGGGGAGCTGTTTTTT. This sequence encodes CASSKRTSRYTGELFF.

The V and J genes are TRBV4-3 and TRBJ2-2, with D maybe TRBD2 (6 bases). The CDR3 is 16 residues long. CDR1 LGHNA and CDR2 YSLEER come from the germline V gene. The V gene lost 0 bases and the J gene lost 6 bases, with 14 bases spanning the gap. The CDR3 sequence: CASSQDPQGGAGELFF. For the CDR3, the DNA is TGCGCCAGCAGCCAAGATCCCCAGGGAGGAGCCGGGGAGCTGTTTTTT.

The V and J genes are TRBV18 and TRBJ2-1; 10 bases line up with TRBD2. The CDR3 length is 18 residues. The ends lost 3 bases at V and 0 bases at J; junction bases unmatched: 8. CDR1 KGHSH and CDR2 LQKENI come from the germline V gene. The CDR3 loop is CASSPRLAGESSYNEQFF. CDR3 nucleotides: TGTGCCAGCTCACCCCGCCTAGCGGGGGAAAGCTCCTACAATGAGCAGTTCTTC.

The DNA of the CDR3 is TGTGCCAGCAGTTACCCCATGGGACTAGCGGCAGACCAAGAGACCCAGTACTTC. Translating it yields CASSYPMGLAADQETQYF. This chain joins TRBV6-2 or TRBV6-3 and TRBJ2-5; the match to TRBD2 covers 11 bases. The V gene's germline CDR1 is MNHEY and CDR2 SVGEGT. Trimming at V came to 2 bases and at J to 0 bases, leaving 8 bases not matched to a gene. This CDR3 has 18 amino acids.

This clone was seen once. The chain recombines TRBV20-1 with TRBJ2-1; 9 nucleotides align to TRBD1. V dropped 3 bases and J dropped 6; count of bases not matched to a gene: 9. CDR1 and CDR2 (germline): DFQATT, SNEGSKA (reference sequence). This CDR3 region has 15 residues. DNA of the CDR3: TGCAGTGCTAGTTCACCGGGACAGGGAACCAATGAGCAGTTCTTC. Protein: CSASSPGQGTNEQFF.